These 11 T cell receptor beta chains came from one sample sequenced in a study of CD4 T cells in relation to SARS-CoV-2 and coronaviruses. Clones were sequenced by immunoSEQ multiplex PCR, and TCRdb holds only the in-frame ones, with some missing. This sample carries about 54,000 clones, just over 90% of them seen once, and the ten largest clones take around 0.43%. The sequencing input was naive CD4+ T cells from PBMCs. As for subset: naive CD4+ T cells isolated by negative enrichment. The source of these receptors is an adult with COVID-19.

The chain combines TRBV6-2 or TRBV6-3 with TRBJ1-4, with D perhaps TRBD1 (5 bases). Looked up from germline, CDR1 is MNHEY and CDR2 is SVGEGT. The CDR3 has 18 amino acids. Trimming took off 2 bases at V and 0 bases at J, with 16 bases between the two ends. CDR3 bases: TGTGCCAGCAGTTACAAGATAGGGACGATTGCAACTAATGAAAAACTGTTTTTT. The encoded protein is CASSYKIGTIATNEKLFF.

This chain connects TRBV28 to TRBJ2-5; a possible D gene is TRBD1 (6 bases). CDR1 is MDHEN, CDR2 SYDVKM, per germline. The CDR3 has 15 amino acids. V shed 6 bases and J shed 5 bases, with 19 bases lying between them. This chain's CDR3 is CASSRGTRVVETQYF. CDR3 nucleotides: TGTGCCAGCAGCAGAGGGACAAGGGTCGTCGAGACCCAGTACTTC.

This chain joins TRBV7-9 and TRBJ2-3; TRBD1 matches at 8 bases. Germline loops: CDR1 SEHNR, CDR2 FQNEAQ (reference sequence). CDR3 length: 17 amino acids. J lost 3 bases, V lost 5 bases, and 13 bases had no gene match. CDR3 bases: TGTGCCAGCAGCCGCCGTGGGACAGGCCAGAAAACAGATACGCAGTATTTT. Protein sequence: CASSRRGTGQKTDTQYF.

The chain couples TRBV28 to TRBJ2-7, with 7 bases identical to TRBD2. The CDR3 extends over 15 amino acids. Trimming removed 6 bases from V and 2 bases from J; junction bases left unmatched: 10. Germline V gene lookup returns CDR1 MDHEN and CDR2 SYDVKM. The CDR3 loop is CASSPGGAGTYEQYF. The CDR3 DNA follows: TGTGCCAGCAGCCCCGGGGGAGCGGGAACCTACGAGCAGTACTTC. The full variable domain, with the rest looked up from reference TRBV28 and TRBJ2-7, is DVKVTQSSRYLVKRTGEKVFLECVQDMDHENMFWYRQDPGLGLRLIYFSYDVKMKEKGDIPEGYSVSREKKERFSLILESASTNQTSMYLCASSPGGAGTYEQYFGPGTRLTVT.

The table lists this clone with a few counts. The chain carries TRBV7-6 and TRBJ1-6; perhaps TRBD1 as D (5 bases). Germline V gene lookup returns CDR1 SGHVS and CDR2 FNYEAQ. V was shortened by 1 base and J by 4 bases, with 14 bases between the two germline ends. The CDR3 length is 17 residues. CDR3 sequence reads: CASSLERTGPYNSPLHF. For the CDR3, the DNA is TGTGCCAGCAGCTTAGAGCGTACGGGACCTTATAATTCACCCCTCCACTTT.

J is TRBJ1-2 and V is TRBV15; D ambiguous. CDR3 size: 15 residues. Germline-derived CDR1 and CDR2 are LNHNV and YYDKDF (reference sequence). The V end lost 3 bases, the J end lost 7 bases, and 18 bases lay between the germline ends. DNA of the CDR3: TGTGCCACCAGCAGCTGGAGCTCCAGCCGGTCTGGCTACACCTTC. Encoded protein: CATSSWSSSRSGYTF.

This chain connects TRBV19 to TRBJ1-4; tentative D call: TRBD1 (6 bases). The CDR3 sequence is 16 residues long. The germline V and J ends were trimmed by 2 bases and 4 bases, with 14 bases remaining between them. The germline CDR1 and CDR2 sequences are LNHDA and SQIVND (reference sequence). The CDR3 here is CASSINPQGSNEKLFF. CDR3 bases: TGTGCCAGTAGTATAAACCCACAGGGAAGTAATGAAAAACTGTTTTTT.

Concerning this clone itself: Its ends do not fully match the called genes, so a read error is possible. This chain links TRBV10-3 with TRBJ2-7, with D perhaps matching TRBD1 or TRBD2 (6 bases each). This CDR3 has 12 amino acids. CDR1 is ENHRY, CDR2 SYGVKD, per germline. CDR3 sequence reads: CAVSEGGYEQYF. The CDR3 DNA reads as TGTGCCGTCAGTGAGGGGGGATACGAGCAGTACTTC.

The V and J genes are TRBV5-5 and TRBJ1-1, with D perhaps TRBD1 (5 bases). Trimming removed 1 base from V and 1 base from J, with 8 bases in between. Germline V lookup: CDR1 SGHKS, CDR2 YYEKEE (reference sequence). The CDR3 loop spans 14 amino acids. The CDR3 coding sequence is TGTGCCAGCAGCTTGTTGGGGGGGAACACTGAAGCTTTCTTT. Translated, it gives CASSLLGGNTEAFF.

The rearrangement links TRBV5-1 to TRBJ2-5; tentative D call: TRBD2 (5 bases). This CDR3 is built from 15 residues. The V gene's germline CDR1 is SGHRS and CDR2 YFSETQ. The V and J ends lost 1 base and 5 bases respectively, with 15 bases between them. The DNA for the CDR3 is TGCGCCAGCAGCTTGCAACAGAGGGAAGGGGAGACCCAGTACTTC. Translation gives CASSLQQREGETQYF.

This chain connects TRBV3-1 (or the pseudogene TRBV3-2) to TRBJ2-5, with D possibly being TRBD1 (5 bases). The CDR3 is made up of 15 amino acids. The germline V gene has CDR1 LGHDT and CDR2 YNNKEL (reference sequence). V was clipped by 1 base and J by 2 bases, with 11 bases between them. The CDR3 nucleotides are TGTGCCAGCAGCCAAGGGGCAGGGTTTCAAGAGACCCAGTACTTC. It encodes CASSQGAGFQETQYF.